This T cell receptor (beta chain) was captured in a study of cytomegalovirus exposure and HLA in healthy donors. The CDR3 has 15 amino acids. Germline-derived CDR1 and CDR2 are MGHRA and YSYEKL. With V trimmed by 3 bases and J by 6 bases, 7 bases remained unmatched. Both 60 Vbeta primers and 13 Jbeta primers went into the PCR. Some clones are missing from TCRdb's copy, which holds only in-frame ones; the method was immunoSEQ multiplex PCR. Among roughly 180,000 clones listed, 84% were seen once. Source material: PBMCs. The chain links TRBV4-1 to TRBJ2-1, with 8 bases matching TRBD2. The clonotype originates from a boy younger than 18 in good health and CMV-seronegative. The CDR3 is CASSQPTSGPNEQFF. The CDR3 coding sequence is TGCGCCAGCAGCCAGCCAACTAGCGGACCCAATGAGCAGTTCTTC.